The following is a TCR beta chain sequence with its context. This entry comes from a study of blood T cell repertoires in COVID-19. For the study at large: Sample material is recorded as cDNA or gDNA derived from T cells, B-cell-depleted T cells, or PBMCs.

The authors' processing: Amplified reference gene primers provided the basis for estimating nucleated cell counts. Sequencing used immunoSEQ multiplex PCR; TCRdb keeps in-frame clones, though not all of them. V and J calls and clone size come straight from that table; D and trimming were deduced from the DNA. The sample shows some 140,000 clones, around four fifths of them seen only once. Germline assignment: CDR1 SGHNT and CDR2 YYREEE (reference sequence). The CDR3 consists of 15 residues. The ends lost 0 bases at V and 0 bases at J; junction bases unmatched: 1. The chain has TRBV5-4 and TRBJ2-3, with TRBD2 matching over 7 bases. The sequence derives from a young man who had recovered from COVID-19. Sequencing used PBMCs or T cells enriched from blood (not recorded which). The CDR3 loop reads CASSLASGSTDTQYF. CDR3 in DNA: TGTGCCAGCAGCTTGGCTAGCGGAAGCACAGATACGCAGTATTTT.